This T cell receptor (beta chain) was captured in a study of blood T cell repertoires in COVID-19. Across the whole study: Nucleic acid was either cDNA or gDNA, and it came from T cells, B-cell-depleted T cells, or PBMCs.

V lost 1 base and J lost 7, with 16 bases in between. In germline, CDR1 is SGHDT, CDR2 YYEEEE. The CDR3 is 15 residues long. This clone was observed once. In the original analysis: Estimation of nucleated cell counts relied on the amplification of reference gene primers. TCRdb keeps only in-frame clones here, not all; method: immunoSEQ multiplex PCR. D and trimming were read from the DNA, whereas the V and J calls and clone size are those reported in that table. Of approximately 170,000 clones in the sample, roughly 84% are singletons; the top ten hold roughly a tenth. Material for sequencing was peripheral blood. The rearrangement joins TRBV5-6 to TRBJ2-3; D may be TRBD2 (6 bases). The clonotype was recovered from a woman older than 75 with active or convalescent COVID-19. The CDR3 protein is CASSLFSGFMNTQYF. In DNA, the CDR3 is TGTGCCAGCAGCTTGTTTAGCGGATTCATGAATACGCAGTATTTT.